The 32 T cell receptor beta chains given below trace back to one sample, sequenced in a study of radiotherapy plus CTLA-4 blockade in lung cancer. The table came from immunoSEQ multiplex PCR; TCRdb's copy has only in-frame clones and leaves some out. The table includes about 59,000 clones, approximately 70% detected once. The sample in question was peripheral blood, obtained from a patient treated with radiotherapy plus ipilimumab. The receptors derive from a human donor with non-small cell lung cancer whose response to radiotherapy plus ipilimumab could not be evaluated.

In this sample, this clone turned up a few times. V usage is TRBV5-4 and J usage is TRBJ2-5, with 10 bases identical to TRBD1. The CDR3 loop spans 15 amino acids. V shed 1 base, J shed 3 bases, and the junction held 3 bases outside the gene matches. Germline loops: CDR1 SGHNT, CDR2 YYREEE (reference sequence). CDR3 residues: CASSLRTGGKETQYF. CDR3 sequence (DNA): TGTGCCAGCAGCTTGCGGACAGGGGGGAAAGAGACCCAGTACTTC.

The rearrangement links TRBV14 to TRBJ2-7; TRBD1 matches 9 bases. The CDR3 is 16 residues long. The germline V gene has CDR1 SGHDN and CDR2 FVKESK. The ends lost 3 bases at V and 3 bases at J; junction bases unmatched: 9. The CDR3, as DNA: TGTGCCAGCAGCCAGGGCCCTCGGACAGGGGACTACGAGCAGTACTTC. It specifies CASSQGPRTGDYEQYF.

The V call is TRBV27, the J call TRBJ1-1; 7 positions match TRBD1. The germline V gene has CDR1 MNHEY and CDR2 SMNVEV (reference sequence). V trimming: 5 bases; J trimming: 1 base; junction bases outside the gene matches: 16. CDR3 length: 18 residues. In DNA, the CDR3 is TGTGCCAGCAGTCCCATAGCCCCATGGACAGGCCGGAACACTGAAGCTTTCTTT. It translates to CASSPIAPWTGRNTEAFF.

This chain joins TRBV7-2 and TRBJ1-1; no reliable D call. CDR1 is SGHTA and CDR2 is FQGNSA in the germline V gene. The CDR3 extends over 15 amino acids. Deletions cut 5 bases from V and 0 bases from J, with 13 bases between. The CDR3 DNA is TGTGCCAGCAGCCCTTACGGGGAAATGAACACTGAAGCTTTCTTT. It is translated as CASSPYGEMNTEAFF.

This chain joins TRBV18 and TRBJ2-3; 12 positions match TRBD1. The CDR3 consists of 17 residues. The germline V gene has CDR1 KGHSH and CDR2 LQKENI. J lost 4 bases, V lost 2 bases, and 7 bases had no gene match. In nucleotides, the CDR3 is TGTGCCAGCTCACCAAACTTGGGGACAGGGGGCTCAGATACGCAGTATTTT. The encoded protein is CASSPNLGTGGSDTQYF.

The gene calls are TRBV7-2 and TRBJ1-4; the D gene is possibly TRBD1 (5 bases). The V end lost 3 bases, the J end lost 11 bases, and 7 bases lay between the germline ends. This CDR3 contains 11 residues. Germline V gene sequence: CDR1 SGHTA, CDR2 FQGNSA. The chain's CDR3 is CASSLRDKLFF. CDR3 DNA sequence: TGTGCCAGCAGCTTGCGGGACAAACTGTTTTTT.

This chain connects TRBV6-6 to TRBJ2-7; tentatively, D is TRBD2 (5 bases). CDR3 length: 13 amino acids. Trimming removed 4 bases at V and 6 bases at J, with 13 bases between. Germline V lookup: CDR1 MNHNY, CDR2 SVGAGI (reference sequence). The CDR3 DNA follows: TGTGCCAGCAGTTCCTCTAGCAACCGCGAGCAGTACTTC. This sequence encodes CASSSSSNREQYF.

V usage is TRBV11-3 and J usage is TRBJ2-5; perhaps TRBD1 as D (6 bases). V was clipped by 0 bases and J by 0 bases, with 8 bases between them. CDR1 is SGHNT, CDR2 YENEEA, per germline. The CDR3 is 15 residues long. The chain's CDR3 is CASSLDQGYQETQYF. In nucleotides, the CDR3 is TGTGCCAGCAGCTTAGATCAGGGGTACCAAGAGACCCAGTACTTC.

The chain combines TRBV7-2 with TRBJ2-5, with D maybe TRBD2 (5 bases). Trimming took off 8 bases at V and 4 bases at J, with 17 bases between the two ends. Germline V gives CDR1 SGHTA, CDR2 FQGNSA. The CDR3 covers 14 residues. This CDR3 is CASLSRTYRETQYF. The DNA for the CDR3 is TGTGCCAGCCTGTCTCGGACTTACAGAGAGACCCAGTACTTC.

The chain joins TRBV6-1 to TRBJ2-1; 10 nucleotides agree with TRBD2. The V segment lost 2 bases and the J segment 12 bases; nucleotides outside the gene matches: 7. The CDR3 is 14 amino acids. Germline V CDR1 and CDR2: MNHNS, SASEGT. For the CDR3, the DNA is TGTGCCAGCAGTGAACTGGTAGCGGGAGGATCGCAGTTCTTC. It codes for CASSELVAGGSQFF.

The V gene is TRBV19, the J gene TRBJ2-7, with TRBD2 as a possible D gene (7 bases). Germline lookup yields CDR1 LNHDA and CDR2 SQIVND (reference sequence). The CDR3 has 13 residues. The ends were cut back, 8 bases at V and 3 bases at J, with 14 bases in the middle. The CDR3 loop reads CASGGGGGYEQYF. The CDR3 region has the DNA TGTGCCAGTGGCGGGGGCGGGGGCTACGAGCAGTACTTC. Drawing the rest from reference TRBV19 and TRBJ2-7, the complete variable domain is DGGITQSPKYLFRKEGQNVTLSCEQNLNHDAMYWYRQDPGQGLRLIYYSQIVNDFQKGDIAEGYSVSREKKESFPLTVTSAQKNPTAFYLCASGGGGGYEQYFGPGTRLTVT.

The sample holds one count of this clone. The chain recombines TRBV6-6 with TRBJ2-5, with 7 positions matching TRBD2. TRBJ2-7 explains the end of the DNA better; the J call may be wrong. The CDR3 runs 13 residues. CDR1 is MNHNY and CDR2 is SVGAGI in the germline V gene (reference sequence). CDR3 loop: CAIATSEKGEQYF. In DNA form, the CDR3 reads TGTGCCATAGCCACTAGCGAGAAAGGCGAGCAGTACTTC.

This clone was seen just once. V is TRBV2 and J is TRBJ1-5; TRBD1 matches at 10 bases. J gave up 5 bases and V 4 bases, and 2 bases lay outside the gene matches. Germline-derived CDR1 and CDR2 are SNHLY and FYNNEI. The CDR3 is made up of 14 amino acids. The CDR3, as DNA: TGTGCCAGCAGTGGACAGGGGGCACATCAGCCCCAGCATTTT. Its protein product is CASSGQGAHQPQHF.

This chain uses TRBV6-4 with TRBJ2-7; no firm D call. The CDR3 consists of 14 residues. Germline lookup yields CDR1 MRHNA and CDR2 SNTAGT. Trimming stripped 5 bases from V and 0 bases from J, with 11 bases between. The CDR3 loop reads CASSFSSFSYEQYF. DNA of the CDR3: TGTGCCAGCAGTTTCTCCTCCTTCTCCTACGAGCAGTACTTC.

The V gene is TRBV4-1, the J gene TRBJ1-3; perhaps TRBD1 as D (6 bases). Per germline, CDR1 MGHRA and CDR2 YSYEKL. V lost 2 bases, J lost 3 bases, and 11 bases lay in between. This CDR3 contains 15 residues. The CDR3 region is CASSQTGLIGNTIYF. The CDR3 region has the DNA TGCGCCAGCAGCCAAACAGGGTTGATTGGAAACACCATATATTTT.

The chain links TRBV5-1 to TRBJ1-2; D unclear. Trimming removed 5 bases from V and 3 bases from J, with 14 bases in between. Looked up from germline, CDR1 is SGHRS and CDR2 is YFSETQ. This CDR3 is 14 amino acids long. The CDR3 protein is CASSPRLEDYGYTF. DNA of the CDR3: TGCGCCAGCAGTCCCAGACTGGAGGACTATGGCTACACCTTC.

This sequence joins TRBV7-6 and TRBJ2-2; D is possibly TRBD2 (5 bases). The ends were cut back, 2 bases at V and 3 bases at J, with 13 bases in the middle. The CDR3 covers 16 residues. Looked up from germline, CDR1 is SGHVS and CDR2 is FNYEAQ. This CDR3 reads CASSLHRGMDTGELFF. CDR3 DNA sequence: TGTGCCAGCAGCTTACACCGGGGAATGGACACCGGGGAGCTGTTTTTT.

The rearrangement joins TRBV27 to TRBJ2-2; D is possibly TRBD2 (6 bases). V lost 6 bases to trimming and J lost 0 bases, with 14 bases between them. The germline V gene encodes CDR1 MNHEY and CDR2 SMNVEV (reference sequence). CDR3 length equals 16 residues. CDR3 residues: CASRVTSPANTGELFF. The DNA for the CDR3 is TGTGCCAGCAGGGTCACTAGCCCCGCGAACACCGGGGAGCTGTTTTTT.

In nucleotides, the CDR3 is TGTGCCAGCAGTTTTCAGGGGCTTAACTATGGCTACACCTTC. The encoded protein is CASSFQGLNYGYTF. This chain uses TRBV27 with TRBJ1-2; perhaps TRBD1 as D (6 bases). Germline V lookup: CDR1 MNHEY, CDR2 SMNVEV (reference sequence). Trimming removed 3 bases at V and 1 base at J, with 9 bases between. The CDR3 length is 14 residues.

This clone has a single count. V is TRBV2 and J is TRBJ2-2, with a weak D call TRBD2 (6 bases). Trimming shortened V by 4 bases and J by 4 bases, and 10 bases separated the two germline ends. The CDR3 covers 14 residues. Per the germline V gene, CDR1 is SNHLY and CDR2 is FYNNEI. In nucleotides, the CDR3 is TGTGCCAGCAGTGGCCCCGGGAGCACCGGGGAGCTGTTTTTT. This translates into CASSGPGSTGELFF.

The V and J genes are TRBV18 and TRBJ2-2, with 9 bases matching TRBD1. The CDR3 extends over 16 amino acids. V lost 3 bases to trimming and J lost 1 base; unmatched junction nucleotides: 3. Germline values: CDR1 KGHSH, CDR2 LQKENI. As DNA, the CDR3 is TGTGCCAGCTCACCGGGGACAGGGCGGAACACCGGGGAGCTGTTTTTT. It specifies CASSPGTGRNTGELFF.

CDR3 sequence (DNA): TGTGCCAGCAGCTTACGGCTAGCGGGGACTCCCCCCTACGAGCAGTACTTC. It translates to CASSLRLAGTPPYEQYF. V usage is TRBV7-2 and J usage is TRBJ2-7, with TRBD2 matching over 9 bases. The CDR3 loop spans 17 amino acids. The J segment lost 2 bases and the V segment lost 2 bases, leaving 10 bases of the junction unmatched. Germline values: CDR1 SGHTA, CDR2 FQGNSA.

The chain's CDR3 is CATEGGGQETQYF. The CDR3 DNA is TGTGCCACTGAGGGGGGGGGACAAGAGACCCAGTACTTC. The chain recombines TRBV19 with TRBJ2-5; possible D gene TRBD2, 7 bases. This CDR3 is built from 13 residues. The V and J ends lost 10 bases and 2 bases respectively, with 14 bases between them. Per germline, CDR1 LNHDA and CDR2 SQIVND (reference sequence).

V is TRBV6-5 and J is TRBJ2-7, with 11 bases fitting TRBD2. Germline values: CDR1 MNHEY, CDR2 SVGAGI. The CDR3 spans 15 residues. V shed 5 bases and J 2 bases; nucleotides not matched to a gene: 5. The CDR3 DNA is TGTGCCAGCAGTCCGAGACTAGCGGGGCCCTACGAGCAGTACTTC. Protein: CASSPRLAGPYEQYF.

The J gene is TRBJ2-3, the V gene TRBV6-6, with TRBD1 matching 9 bases. The V and J ends lost 6 bases and 2 bases, in that order; junction bases with no gene match: 6. CDR1 and CDR2 from the germline V gene are MNHNY and SVGAGI (reference sequence). The CDR3 is 15 amino acids. CDR3 protein: CASSQGQGYTDTQYF. DNA for the CDR3: TGTGCCAGCAGCCAGGGACAGGGTTACACAGATACGCAGTATTTT.

The sample holds a few counts of this clone. This chain uses TRBV6-5 with TRBJ2-7; weak D call: TRBD1 (6 bases). The CDR3 totals 13 residues. Germline CDR1 reads MNHEY; CDR2 reads SVGAGI. Trimming took 5 bases from V and 5 from J, leaving 13 bases between them. CDR3 sequence reads: CASSDQQGNEQYF. In DNA, the CDR3 is TGTGCCAGCAGTGATCAACAGGGTAACGAGCAGTACTTC.

The chain recombines TRBV4-2 with TRBJ1-4, with D unclear. The CDR3 consists of 15 residues. Trimming stripped 1 base from V and 4 bases from J, with 10 bases between. Germline CDR1 reads LGHNA; CDR2 reads YNFKEQ. The CDR3 coding sequence is TGTGCCAGCAGCCAAGTATCAGACTATAATGAAAAACTGTTTTTT. Its translation is CASSQVSDYNEKLFF.

The chain employs TRBV12-5 and TRBJ1-5; no clear D. Deletions cut 6 bases from V and 0 bases from J, with 9 bases between. The CDR3 totals 14 residues. Per the germline V gene, CDR1 is LGHNT and CDR2 is FRNRAP. The CDR3 here is CASGHGGSNQPQHF. DNA for the CDR3: TGTGCTAGTGGGCATGGCGGTAGCAATCAGCCCCAGCATTTT.

The chain has TRBV7-2 and TRBJ2-3; a weak D match, TRBD2 (6 bases). CDR1 and CDR2 from the germline V gene are SGHTA and FQGNSA. The CDR3 has 15 residues. Between the trimmed V and J ends, which lost 0 bases and 5 bases, there was a span of 12 bases. CDR3 amino acids: CASSLARRRGDTQYF. In nucleotides, the CDR3 is TGTGCCAGCAGCTTAGCGAGGAGGCGGGGAGATACGCAGTATTTT.

This sequence joins TRBV5-1 and TRBJ2-7; 8 positions match TRBD2. With V trimmed by 4 bases and J by 0 bases, 6 bases remained unmatched. In germline, CDR1 is SGHRS, CDR2 YFSETQ. The CDR3 sequence is 15 residues long. The chain's CDR3 is CASSPTGLVSYEQYF. In DNA form, the CDR3 reads TGCGCCAGCAGCCCTACGGGACTAGTCTCCTACGAGCAGTACTTC.

This clone was detected ten times or more. This chain links TRBV6-6 with TRBJ1-6; tentatively, D is TRBD1 (5 bases). V lost 11 bases and J lost 7, with 15 bases in between. This CDR3 region has 13 residues. Looked up from germline, CDR1 is MNHNY and CDR2 is SVGAGI (reference sequence). Written as DNA, the CDR3 is TGTGCCGGAGGCGGGACGGGGAATTCACCCCTCCACTTT. Its translation: CAGGGTGNSPLHF.

On this clone: Additional DNA sequences in this sample encode the identical CDR3. The rearrangement joins TRBV28 to TRBJ2-7, with TRBD1 matching 10 bases. The CDR3 sequence is 14 residues long. After removal of 6 bases from V and 3 bases from J, the junction contained 5 bases not matched to a gene. CDR1 is MDHEN, CDR2 SYDVKM, per germline. CDR3 region: CASRSGTGDYEQYF. The CDR3 DNA is TGTGCCAGCAGGTCCGGGACAGGGGACTACGAGCAGTACTTC.